This T cell receptor (beta chain) was sequenced in a study of blood T cell repertoires in COVID-19. Assay: immunoSEQ multiplex PCR; the TCRdb copy retains only in-frame clones and omits some. The sample lists some 33,000 clones, approximately 91% occurring once. The CDR3 consists of 16 residues. The junction had 12 bases not matched to a gene; V was cut back by 5 bases and J by 7 bases. CDR1 and CDR2 from the germline V gene are SGHTA and FQGNSA. V and J are TRBV7-2 and TRBJ2-4; 9 bases map to TRBD1. This clonotype was sampled from a human donor in a cohort sampled during active COVID-19. The sample consisted of peripheral blood. The CDR3 coding sequence is TGTGCCAGCAGCCCGGGCCCCCGGACAGGGGCGAACATTCAGTACTTC. Its translation is CASSPGPRTGANIQYF.